These 17 T cell receptor beta chains originate from one sample sequenced in a study of CXCR3-negative and CXCR3-positive naive CD8 T cells. Study outcomes and limitations: More hydrophobic TRB CDR3s occurred in CXCR3-positive than in CXCR3-negative naive cells.

UMI-labeled 5' RACE yielded the TRB cDNA libraries. TCRdb reprocessed the 5' RACE reads and reports one entry per CDR3 protein, with no DNA. In total, the table holds about 85,000 distinct CDR3 sequences. The antigens of these receptors remain unknown. Sequencing used naive CXCR3+ CD8+ T cells from blood. Regarding subset: CD45RO-CCR7+CD27+CD95- naive CD8+ T cells expressing CXCR3 (TNR3+). These receptor sequences come from a human donor in good health. Some clones in this sample may be carry-over from other donors' samples.

The CDR3 protein is CASREASLGEQYF. This chain uses TRBV28 with TRBJ2-7; TCRdb proposes TRBD2, but this gene call is untestable without DNA. There are 13 residues in the CDR3. Germline V lookup: CDR1 MDHEN, CDR2 SYDVKM.

The chain uses TRBV6-5 and TRBJ2-3; TCRdb indicates TRBD2, and absent DNA this call remains unverified. In germline, CDR1 is MNHEY, CDR2 SVGAGI. The CDR3 extends over 15 amino acids. The CDR3: CASSFSGGAADTQYF.

The rearrangement links TRBV6-6 to TRBJ2-7; TCRdb returns TRBD2, unconfirmable since there is no DNA. CDR1 MNHNY and CDR2 SVGAGI come from the germline V gene (reference sequence). This CDR3 is 17 amino acids long. CDR3 protein: CASMGLAGGRSSYEQYF.

This chain links TRBV24-1 with TRBJ2-5; without DNA, the TCRdb call of TRBD1 cannot be checked. Germline lookup yields CDR1 KGHDR and CDR2 SFDVKD. This CDR3 region has 16 residues. The CDR3 here is CATSDRKGQEGETQYF.

The chain has TRBV20-1 and TRBJ2-7; TCRdb outputs TRBD2, but without DNA this stays unchecked. There are 12 residues in the CDR3. Germline V gene sequence: CDR1 DFQATT, CDR2 SNEGSKA (reference sequence). CDR3 region: CSASQGLYEQYF.

The V gene is TRBV5-1, the J gene TRBJ2-2. Germline values: CDR1 SGHRS, CDR2 YFSETQ. The length of the CDR3 is 13 residues. The CDR3 protein is CASSLSRSGELFF.

The gene calls are TRBV13 and TRBJ2-4. Germline CDR1 is PRHDT and CDR2 is FYEKMQ (reference sequence). This CDR3 spans 16 amino acids. This chain's CDR3 is CASSLGLSGAKNIQYF. Based on the CDR3 plus reference TRBV13 and TRBJ2-4, the full variable domain is AAGVIQSPRHLIKEKRETATLKCYPIPRHDTVYWYQQGPGQDPQFLISFYEKMQSDKGSIPDRFSAQQFSDYHSELNMSSLELGDSALYFCASSLGLSGAKNIQYFGAGTRLSVL.

This chain connects TRBV7-3 to TRBJ2-4; the TRBD2 assignment by TCRdb is unverifiable without DNA. The CDR3 spans 15 residues. In germline, CDR1 is SGHTA, CDR2 FQGTGA. CDR3 in amino acids: CASSLGGSSGNIQYF.

V usage is TRBV9 and J usage is TRBJ2-5; TCRdb lists TRBD2, though no DNA is available to test this call. Germline CDR1 SGDLS, CDR2 YYNGEE. CDR3 length equals 16 residues. The CDR3 reads CASSSRLEGASETQYF.

The chain combines TRBV6-6 with TRBJ2-7; TCRdb reports TRBD1, a call that lacks DNA to check it against. Germline assignment: CDR1 MNHNY and CDR2 SVGAGI (reference sequence). This CDR3 has 12 residues. The CDR3 sequence is CASSPNRGEQYF.

The V call is TRBV9, the J call TRBJ2-5. The length of the CDR3 is 14 residues. Germline V lookup: CDR1 SGDLS, CDR2 YYNGEE. CDR3: CASSVDRVGETQYF.

The V gene is TRBV28, the J gene TRBJ2-3; the TCRdb call, TRBD1, lacks DNA for checking. This CDR3 comprises 16 residues. Germline V gene sequence: CDR1 MDHEN, CDR2 SYDVKM. CDR3 loop: CASSIPQGSRADTQYF.

J is TRBJ1-4 and V is TRBV28; TCRdb returns TRBD1, unconfirmable since there is no DNA. This CDR3 region has 16 residues. The V gene's germline CDR1 is MDHEN and CDR2 SYDVKM. The CDR3 is CASSDPDGTPNEKLFF.

The rearrangement joins TRBV12-3 or TRBV12-4 to TRBJ2-1; TCRdb's D gene call, TRBD1, goes unchecked for lack of DNA. CDR3 length: 21 amino acids. The CDR3 sequence: CASSLVQYPGLAGVTYNEQFF.

The chain has TRBV7-6 and TRBJ2-7; with no DNA, the TCRdb D assignment of TRBD2 cannot be verified. The CDR3 totals 16 residues. Germline V gives CDR1 SGHVS, CDR2 FNYEAQ. This CDR3 reads CASSLEWTSGGYEQYF.

The chain employs TRBV7-8 and TRBJ1-3; TCRdb names TRBD1, which stays unverified in the absence of DNA. CDR3 size: 15 residues. Germline V gene lookup returns CDR1 SGHVS and CDR2 FQNEAQ. CDR3 loop: CASSLPGQGGNTIYF.

Here the CDR3 reads CASSLYQGARSHEQFF. V is TRBV27 and J is TRBJ2-1; TCRdb's assignment of TRBD1 cannot be checked, as there is no DNA. Germline CDR1 and CDR2: MNHEY and SMNVEV (reference sequence). This CDR3 has 16 amino acids.